A selection of T cell receptor beta chains follows, all from one sample in a study of cytomegalovirus exposure and HLA in healthy donors. Profiled with immunoSEQ multiplex PCR; TCRdb holds only in-frame clones, not every one. The table records tens of thousands of clones, 79% of them present only once. The sample taken for sequencing was PBMCs. Receptor source: a middle-aged woman in good health and CMV-seropositive. Each CDR3 is given with its conserved first and last residue. Fields, in order: J gene, V gene, D gene, clone size, CDR3 DNA, CDR3 protein. D genes are given only for firm matches. The size of a clone is reported for some rows only, either as once, few or many, or as a class for expanded clones.

TRBJ1-5	TRBV6-1	NA	NA	TGTGCCAGCAGTGACCTTAGCAATCAGCCCCAGCATTTT	CASSDLSNQPQHF
TRBJ2-3	TRBV30	NA	NA	TGTGCCTGGTGCACGGGGGGCATAGATACGCAGTATTTT	CAWCTGGIDTQYF
TRBJ2-7	TRBV30	NA	NA	TGTGCCTGGAGGGGTCAGGGGAACGAGCAGTACTTC	CAWRGQGNEQYF
TRBJ2-7	TRBV2	NA	NA	TGTGCCAGCAGTGAAACGGGACACCTCTCCTACGAGCAGTACTTC	CASSETGHLSYEQYF
TRBJ2-1	TRBV9	TRBD1	NA	TGTGCCAGCAGCGTCGCCGGGACAGTCTACAATGAGCAGTTCTTC	CASSVAGTVYNEQFF
TRBJ2-1	TRBV6-4	TRBD2	few	TGTGCCAGCAGTGAGGGACTAGCGGACCCCAATGAGCAGTTCTTC	CASSEGLADPNEQFF
TRBJ2-5	TRBV7-2	NA	NA	TGTGCCAGCAGCCTAATCCAAGAGACCCAGTACTTC	CASSLIQETQYF
TRBJ2-5	TRBV25-1	TRBD1	NA	TGTGCCAGCAGTGAACCGTCCGGGACAGCTTACCAAGAGACCCAGTACTTC	CASSEPSGTAYQETQYF
TRBJ1-4	TRBV7-9	NA	NA	TGTGCCAGCAGCTTTTCTTCAGGGGTCGAAAAACTGTTTTTT	CASSFSSGVEKLFF
TRBJ1-3	TRBV30	NA	NA	TGTGCCTGGAGTGCGTGGGGGGGGTCTGGAAACACCATATATTTT	CAWSAWGGSGNTIYF
TRBJ1-4	TRBV4-1	NA	few	TGCGCCAGCAGCCAAGAGACCGGCCAATGGGCAGGTGAAAAACTGTTTTTT	CASSQETGQWAGEKLFF
TRBJ2-2	TRBV5-1	NA	few	TGCGCCAGCAGCTTGGGTCACAGGGATCTGTCGAACACCGGGGAGCTGTTTTTT	CASSLGHRDLSNTGELFF
TRBJ2-1	TRBV6-4	TRBD2	NA	TGTGCCAGCAGTGACGCGGCGGGGGATGAGCAGTTCTTC	CASSDAAGDEQFF
TRBJ1-1	TRBV6-4	NA	NA	TGTGCCAGCAGTGTGGGGGGGAACACTGAAGCTTTCTTT	CASSVGGNTEAFF
TRBJ2-7	TRBV18	TRBD1	NA	TGTGCCAGCTCACCATCAACAGGGGGGCACTCCTACGAGCAGTACTTC	CASSPSTGGHSYEQYF
TRBJ1-5	TRBV2	TRBD1	NA	TGTGCCAGCAGTTCGACAGGGTACAATCAGCCCCAGCATTTT	CASSSTGYNQPQHF
TRBJ2-1	TRBV29-1	NA	NA	TGCAGCGTAACCCCCAGACAGAGCTCCTACAATGAGCAGTTCTTC	CSVTPRQSSYNEQFF
TRBJ1-3	TRBV7-8	NA	NA	TGTGCCAGCAGCTTGGGCGGGAGGAGGTCTGGAAACACCATATATTTT	CASSLGGRRSGNTIYF
TRBJ1-5	TRBV7-8	NA	NA	TGTGCCAGCAGCCGAGGGACTGGCTATCGTCAGCCCCAGCATTTT	CASSRGTGYRQPQHF
TRBJ1-4	TRBV30	TRBD1	NA	TGTGCCTGGAGTGTTTTTCAACAGGGGTGTGAAAAACTGTTTTTT	CAWSVFQQGCEKLFF
TRBJ1-2	TRBV5-1	NA	NA	TGCGCCAGCAGCTTGGGAACAGTACAGGACTATGGCTACACCTTC	CASSLGTVQDYGYTF
TRBJ2-5	TRBV10-3	NA	NA	TGTGCCATCAGTGAGCCAGCGGACCGGGAGACCCAGTACTTC	CAISEPADRETQYF
TRBJ2-1	TRBV10-3	TRBD2	NA	TGTGCCATCAGTGATTCGGGACTAGGTATCGATGAGCAGTTCTTC	CAISDSGLGIDEQFF
TRBJ2-3	TRBV6-5	TRBD1	NA	TGTGCCAGCACTCAGGGACAGTACACAGATACGCAGTATTTT	CASTQGQYTDTQYF